Following are 5 T cell receptor beta chains from one sample sequenced in a study of tissue T cells after allogeneic stem cell transplantation. Generated by immunoSEQ multiplex PCR, the TCRdb table keeps only in-frame clones and is missing some. Among about 9,000 clones listed, roughly a third were seen once. Stated time point: mouse harvest day 14 after allogeneic transplant. Mouse grafts combined 10^7 T-cell-depleted bone marrow cells with 10^6 splenic CD5+ T cells. Sequenced sample: skin. Receptor source: a female BALB/c mouse given C57BL/6 T cells with graft-versus-host disease after an allogeneic hematopoietic cell transplant.

Worth noting for this clone: Gene names refer to mouse genes. The read finishes 1 residue shy of the CDR3 end, and the germline J gene is used to complete it. J is TRBJ2-3 and V is TRBV2; 8 bases map to TRBD2. Germline CDR1 LGHNA, CDR2 YSYQKL. This CDR3 is 15 amino acids long. With V trimmed by 1 base and J by 4 bases, 4 bases remained unmatched. CDR3 DNA (partial): TGTGCCAGCAGCCAAGGGGGGGGGCGCTCAGAAACGCTGTAT. It is translated as CASSQGGGRSETLY. The whole CDR3 protein reads CASSQGGGRSETLYF.

With respect to this clone: At one boundary the junction diverges from the germline segment, which might be a read error. The gene names here belong to mouse. The read gets to within 1 residue of the CDR3 end, and the germline J gene fills in the rest. The V and J genes are TRBV1 and TRBJ1-1, with TRBD1 matching over 8 bases. The CDR3 sequence is 14 residues long. Germline V CDR1 and CDR2: NSQYPW, LRSPGD (reference sequence). The sequenced CDR3 bases are TGCACCTGCAGTGGCCGGGACAGGAACACAAAAGTCTTC. Amino acids: CTCSGRDRNTKVF. The entire CDR3 protein is CTCSGRDRNTKVFF.

This clone turned up a few times. Gene labels here are mouse ones. The missing CDR3 end, 1 residue past where the read stops, is filled in from the germline J gene. The chain carries TRBV26 and TRBJ1-2; D not certain. Germline CDR1 KGHPV, CDR2 FQNQEV (reference sequence). V lost 3 bases to trimming and J lost 0 bases, with 5 bases between them. The CDR3 totals 13 residues. The part of the CDR3 DNA that was read is TGTGCCAGCAGTCTCGATGCAAACTCCGACTACACC. Translating gives CASSLDANSDYT. The complete CDR3 protein is CASSLDANSDYTF.

Concerning this clone itself: Gene names denote mouse genes. The read finishes 1 residue shy of the CDR3 end, and the germline J gene is used to complete it. This chain uses TRBV26 with TRBJ2-7, with D possibly matching TRBD2 (6 bases). Germline-derived CDR1 and CDR2 are KGHPV and FQNQEV (reference sequence). V was shortened by 3 bases and J by 7 bases, with 10 bases between the two germline ends. The CDR3 loop spans 12 amino acids. This chain's CDR3 is CASSLLGGEQYF. The covered CDR3 bases are TGTGCCAGCAGTCTACTGGGAGGGGAACAGTAC.

As regards this clone: These gene names are mouse names. Read data end 1 residue before the CDR3 end; the end is taken from the germline J gene. The rearrangement joins TRBV2 to TRBJ2-4; D is undetermined. The V end was cut by 4 bases, the J end by 0 bases, with 5 bases between. This CDR3 contains 13 residues. Germline V gene data show CDR1 as LGHNA and CDR2 as YSYQKL. The CDR3 DNA, read in part, is TGTGCCAGCAGCCCGACAAGTCAAAACACCTTGTAC. Its protein product is CASSPTSQNTLY. The full CDR3 protein reads CASSPTSQNTLYF.